These 29 T cell receptor beta chains share one sample of origin, sequenced in a study of blood T cell repertoires in COVID-19. Using immunoSEQ multiplex PCR, the repertoire was profiled, and TCRdb retains in-frame clones only, with some absent. Among around 160,000 clones listed, under 95% were seen once. Material for sequencing was peripheral blood. Source of these receptors: a man younger than 30 with acute or convalescent COVID-19.

This chain joins TRBV4-2 and TRBJ1-1; possibly TRBD1 for D (5 bases). From germline, CDR1 is LGHNA and CDR2 YNFKEQ. V was shortened by 8 bases and J by 1 base, with 17 bases between the two germline ends. This CDR3 is 15 amino acids long. The CDR3 DNA reads as TGTGCCAGCTCAACACCACGGCAGGGGAACACTGAAGCTTTCTTT. Translation: CASSTPRQGNTEAFF.

The rearrangement links TRBV15 to TRBJ2-5; D remains ambiguous. Germline CDR1 is LNHNV and CDR2 is YYDKDF (reference sequence). Trimming removed 0 bases at V and 4 bases at J, with 15 bases between. The CDR3 runs 16 residues. The DNA for the CDR3 is TGTGCCACCAGCAGAGATTACTCCTCAGCGCTAGAGACCCAGTACTTC. It yields the protein CATSRDYSSALETQYF.

CDR3 sequence (DNA): TGCGCCAGCAGCTTAGAGGTAAACTTCATGAACACTGAAGCTTTCTTT. It codes for CASSLEVNFMNTEAFF. V is TRBV5-1 and J is TRBJ1-1; no reliable D call. The CDR3 loop spans 16 amino acids. Trimming shortened V by 2 bases and J by 0 bases, and 14 bases separated the two germline ends. Germline CDR1 and CDR2: SGHRS and YFSETQ.

In regard to this clone: Different DNA sequences within this sample yield the same CDR3. J is TRBJ2-1 and V is TRBV5-1; TRBD2 matches 7 bases. The CDR3 extends over 14 amino acids. Germline CDR1 SGHRS, CDR2 YFSETQ. The trim removed 2 bases at V and 6 bases at J, leaving 5 bases unmatched. CDR3 bases: TGCGCCAGCAGCTTAGTCCCGGGGGGCAATGAGCAGTTCTTC. It translates to CASSLVPGGNEQFF.

This chain connects TRBV7-8 to TRBJ1-5; 7 nucleotides agree with TRBD1. Looked up from germline, CDR1 is SGHVS and CDR2 is FQNEAQ. There are 16 residues in the CDR3. Trimming removed 5 bases from V and 6 bases from J; junction bases left unmatched: 13. CDR3 sequence: CASSPLTGMPGQPQHF. As DNA, the CDR3 is TGTGCCAGCAGCCCATTGACAGGGATGCCGGGTCAGCCCCAGCATTTT.

The chain links TRBV6-5 to TRBJ1-1; no clear D gene. Looked up from germline, CDR1 is MNHEY and CDR2 is SVGAGI. The CDR3 runs 14 residues. Trimming took off 10 bases at V and 3 bases at J, with 18 bases between the two ends. This CDR3 is CATRAGGPHTEAFF. CDR3 nucleotides: TGTGCCACCCGGGCGGGAGGGCCCCACACTGAAGCTTTCTTT.

V gene TRBV12-3 or TRBV12-4 combines with J gene TRBJ1-2, with D unresolved. This CDR3 is built from 13 residues. With 1 base removed from V and 7 bases from J, the gap between germline ends came to 10 bases. CDR3 DNA: TGTGCCAGCAGTTTAGTAGAGGAGGGTGGCTACACCTTC. Amino acids: CASSLVEEGGYTF.

V gene TRBV5-4 combines with J gene TRBJ2-3, with 15 bases lining up with TRBD2. The CDR3 contains 16 residues. V shed 4 bases and J 3 bases; nucleotides not matched to a gene: 3. CDR1 is SGHNT and CDR2 is YYREEE in the germline V gene (reference sequence). CDR3 region: CASSRGLAGGTDTQYF. The CDR3 DNA is TGTGCCAGCAGCAGAGGACTAGCGGGGGGGACAGATACGCAGTATTTT.

The chain couples TRBV5-5 to TRBJ1-5; 12 positions match TRBD1. After removal of 3 bases from V and 6 bases from J, the junction contained 16 bases not matched to a gene. The CDR3 consists of 19 residues. CDR1 is SGHKS and CDR2 is YYEKEE in the germline V gene (reference sequence). The CDR3 bases are TGTGCCAGCAGCTCATACCTCATAACGGGACAGGGGGCCCCTCAGCCCCAGCATTTT. It codes for CASSSYLITGQGAPQPQHF.

In this sample, this clone turned up once. V gene TRBV5-1 combines with J gene TRBJ1-2; no firm D call. The CDR3 runs 14 residues. Germline V CDR1 and CDR2: SGHRS, YFSETQ. Trimming removed 4 bases from V and 4 bases from J, with 14 bases in between. CDR3 nucleotide sequence: TGCGCCAGCAGCCAGGACGAGGGCCTCTATGGCTACACCTTC. This sequence encodes CASSQDEGLYGYTF.

The rearrangement links TRBV18 to TRBJ1-5, with TRBD1 matching over 7 bases. Germline CDR1 reads KGHSH; CDR2 reads LQKENI. This CDR3 contains 19 residues. The J segment lost 0 bases and the V segment lost 3 bases, leaving 14 bases of the junction unmatched. The CDR3 loop reads CASSPLARQGPNSNQPQHF. In nucleotides, the CDR3 is TGTGCCAGCTCACCTCTCGCCCGACAGGGCCCAAATAGCAATCAGCCCCAGCATTTT.

This clone was found a few times. The J gene is TRBJ2-3, the V gene TRBV23-1, with a weak D call TRBD1 (7 bases). TRBV23-1 counts as an open reading frame of uncertain function. V lost 6 bases and J 1 base, leaving 17 bases between the germline ends. This CDR3 has 16 residues. CDR3 amino acids: CASRWTGWRGTDTQYF. The CDR3 bases are TGCGCCAGCAGGTGGACAGGTTGGAGGGGCACAGATACGCAGTATTTT.

This sequence joins TRBV4-1 and TRBJ1-2, with TRBD1 matching over 11 bases. The J segment lost 3 bases and the V segment lost 2 bases, leaving 5 bases of the junction unmatched. CDR1 is MGHRA and CDR2 is YSYEKL in the germline V gene. The length of the CDR3 is 16 residues. Here the CDR3 DNA reads TGCGCCAGCAGCCAACTTGGACAGGGGGCCGACTATGGCTACACCTTC. Translation gives CASSQLGQGADYGYTF.

The gene calls are TRBV4-1 and TRBJ2-1; 12 nucleotides align to TRBD2. Germline CDR1 is MGHRA and CDR2 is YSYEKL. The CDR3 covers 20 residues. The V and J ends lost 3 bases and 2 bases, in that order; junction bases with no gene match: 14. DNA for the CDR3: TGCGCCAGCAGCCATTCCGTAACTAGCGGGGGGTCCTTTACCTACAATGAGCAGTTCTTC. This codes for CASSHSVTSGGSFTYNEQFF.

The chain uses TRBV19 and TRBJ2-7, with TRBD2 matching 7 bases. The V and J ends lost 4 bases and 5 bases, in that order; junction bases with no gene match: 11. The CDR3 sequence is 15 residues long. The germline V gene encodes CDR1 LNHDA and CDR2 SQIVND (reference sequence). The CDR3 here is CASSKSGTSADEQYF. CDR3 DNA sequence: TGTGCCAGTAGTAAGAGCGGGACCTCTGCCGACGAGCAGTACTTC.

The chain carries TRBV30 and TRBJ2-7, with TRBD2 identical over 9 bases. The CDR3 runs to 14 residues. V shed 4 bases and J 2 bases; nucleotides not matched to a gene: 6. The germline gives CDR1 GTSNPN, CDR2 SVGIG (reference sequence). CDR3 sequence reads: CAWKALAGAYEQYF. Written as DNA, the CDR3 is TGTGCCTGGAAGGCGTTAGCGGGAGCCTACGAGCAGTACTTC.

The gene calls are TRBV5-4 and TRBJ1-2; the D gene is possibly TRBD1 (5 bases). The length of the CDR3 is 14 residues. Germline V gene lookup returns CDR1 SGHNT and CDR2 YYREEE (reference sequence). The V gene lost 2 bases and the J gene lost 4 bases, with 12 bases spanning the gap. CDR3 bases: TGTGCCAGCAGCTTTTGGGGCGCCGGCTATGGCTACACCTTC. This encodes CASSFWGAGYGYTF.

This chain uses TRBV2 with TRBJ2-1; TRBD2 aligns across 8 bases. V lost 6 bases and J lost 9; bases outside the gene matches: 10. Looked up from germline, CDR1 is SNHLY and CDR2 is FYNNEI. CDR3 size: 14 residues. The CDR3 nucleotides read TGTGCCAGCAGGGAGAGGCGGGGGGCGGGTGAGCAGTTCTTC. Its protein product is CASRERRGAGEQFF. Complete variable domain (other parts from reference TRBV2 and TRBJ2-1): EPEVTQTPSHQVTQMGQEVILRCVPISNHLYFYWYRQILGQKVEFLVSFYNNEISEKSEIFDDQFSVERPDGSNFTLKIRSTKLEDSAMYFCASRERRGAGEQFFGPGTRLTVL.

The rearrangement links TRBV29-1 to TRBJ1-1; D gene unclear. The CDR3 has 12 amino acids. With 6 bases removed from V and 1 base from J, the gap between germline ends came to 9 bases. The V gene's germline CDR1 is SQVTM and CDR2 ANQGSEA. The chain's CDR3 is CSVHPGNTEAFF. Here the CDR3 DNA reads TGCAGCGTCCACCCAGGGAACACTGAAGCTTTCTTT.

The rearrangement joins TRBV3-1 (or the pseudogene TRBV3-2) to TRBJ2-5, with 9 bases identical to TRBD1. CDR3 length: 16 amino acids. Losses at the gene ends were 5 bases for V and 0 bases for J; bases not matched to a gene: 7. Per germline, CDR1 LGHDT and CDR2 YNNKEL (reference sequence). The CDR3 nucleotides read TGTGCCAGCAGCGGCGACAGGGGGGCGTACCAAGAGACCCAGTACTTC. Translating it yields CASSGDRGAYQETQYF.

The chain uses TRBV4-1 and TRBJ1-2, with a possible D match to TRBD1 (6 bases). CDR3 size: 15 residues. Trimming left V 0 bases short and J 8 bases short, with 16 bases between. The germline V gene encodes CDR1 MGHRA and CDR2 YSYEKL. The CDR3 reads CASSQDAGEVRGYTF. DNA for the CDR3: TGCGCCAGCAGCCAAGATGCAGGGGAAGTGAGGGGCTACACCTTC.

The J gene is TRBJ1-1, the V gene TRBV27; tentative D call: TRBD1 (6 bases). The V and J ends lost 6 bases and 1 base respectively, with 18 bases between them. Germline CDR1 is MNHEY and CDR2 is SMNVEV (reference sequence). The CDR3 is 16 amino acids. The CDR3 DNA reads TGTGCCAGCAGCCCCCTCATCTTGACAGGGAACACTGAAGCTTTCTTT. Translating gives CASSPLILTGNTEAFF.

This rearrangement joins TRBV9 to TRBJ1-3; D perhaps matches TRBD1 (6 bases). V lost 0 bases to trimming and J lost 16 bases, with 20 bases between them. The germline V gene has CDR1 SGDLS and CDR2 YYNGEE. This CDR3 contains 14 residues. CDR3 sequence reads: CASSVAVTGPGLYF. As DNA, the CDR3 is TGTGCCAGCAGCGTAGCCGTGACAGGACCCGGATTGTATTTT.

The chain couples TRBV4-1 to TRBJ1-1; no clear D. The CDR3 totals 14 residues. V was cut by 0 bases and J by 12 bases, with 17 bases left in between. Germline V gene lookup returns CDR1 MGHRA and CDR2 YSYEKL. CDR3 coding DNA: TGCGCCAGCAGCCAAGAGTATACAGACAAAAGCACTTTCTTT. Translated, it gives CASSQEYTDKSTFF.

V usage is TRBV4-1 and J usage is TRBJ2-3, with D maybe TRBD2 (6 bases). This CDR3 is built from 14 residues. With 3 bases removed from V and 1 base from J, the gap between germline ends came to 8 bases. Per the germline V gene, CDR1 is MGHRA and CDR2 is YSYEKL. The CDR3 coding sequence is TGCGCCAGCAGCCACTCGGGGGGCACAGATACGCAGTATTTT. It yields the protein CASSHSGGTDTQYF.

In this sample, this clone turned up once. At one boundary the junction diverges from the germline segment, which might be a read error. The gene calls are TRBV6-1 and TRBJ2-5, with TRBD2 identical over 7 bases. From germline, CDR1 is MNHNS and CDR2 SASEGT. The CDR3 totals 14 residues. This CDR3 reads CASIESWGGETQYF. As DNA, the CDR3 is TGTGCCAGCATTGAAAGTTGGGGGGGGGAGACCCAGTACTTC.

This chain uses TRBV3-1 (or the pseudogene TRBV3-2) with TRBJ1-6; D is unclear. Germline V lookup: CDR1 LGHDT, CDR2 YNNKEL (reference sequence). Trimming removed 3 bases at V and 8 bases at J, with 8 bases between. The CDR3 has 13 amino acids. The CDR3 loop is CASSQGVDSPLHF. The CDR3, as DNA: TGTGCCAGCAGCCAGGGAGTCGATTCACCCCTCCACTTT.

The chain employs TRBV27 and TRBJ2-2; 9 bases align to TRBD2. Germline CDR1 MNHEY, CDR2 SMNVEV (reference sequence). This CDR3 is built from 15 residues. Trimming cost V 6 bases and J 1 base; bases outside gene matches: 3. The CDR3 protein is CASRIAGVNTGELFF. CDR3 in DNA: TGTGCCAGCAGGATAGCGGGGGTGAACACCGGGGAGCTGTTTTTT.

This chain joins TRBV7-9 and TRBJ1-1; 7 nucleotides line up with TRBD1. The germline CDR1 and CDR2 sequences are SEHNR and FQNEAQ (reference sequence). V lost 6 bases to trimming and J lost 1 base; unmatched junction nucleotides: 5. CDR3 length: 14 residues. For the CDR3, the DNA is TGTGCCAGCAGTGATGACAGGGCGAACACTGAAGCTTTCTTT. It translates to CASSDDRANTEAFF.